The rows below give T cell receptor beta chains drawn from one sample of a study of patients and donors after allogeneic stem cell transplantation. One entry per CDR3 protein, called by TCRdb with MiXCR from the RT-PCR reads. The profile shows about a million distinct CDR3 sequences, roughly 18% of them singletons. The material sequenced was blood, either unsorted or a sorted T cell fraction (not recorded which). These receptors originate from a human donor who was either an allogeneic HSCT recipient or a stem cell or donor lymphocyte infusion donor (not recorded which). It is not recorded whose cells these are; they may come from a transplant donor. CDR3s include the opening cysteine and the closing phenylalanine or tryptophan. Each record gives: clone size, V gene, D gene, CDR3 length, J gene, CDR3 protein, CDR3 DNA. The D gene is left open where the match is weak. Not every row has a clone size; where given, it reads once, few, many or a size class.

clone_size: NA
v_call: TRBV27
d_call: NA
cdr3_length: 17
j_call: TRBJ1-6
cdr3_aa: CASSPRLNVGLSSPLHF
cdr3_nt: TGTGCCAGCAGTCCCCGCCTCAACGTAGGACTCAGTTCACCCCTCCACTTT

clone_size: many
v_call: TRBV12-3/TRBV12-4
d_call: TRBD2
cdr3_length: 15
j_call: TRBJ2-1
cdr3_aa: CASSLVTGGYNEQFF
cdr3_nt: TGTGCCAGCAGTTTGGTCACGGGAGGTTATAATGAGCAGTTCTTC

clone_size: NA
v_call: TRBV4-3
d_call: TRBD2
cdr3_length: 13
j_call: TRBJ2-1
cdr3_aa: CASSQEGLAGRDF
cdr3_nt: TGCGCCAGCAGCCAAGAGGGTCTAGCGGGGAGGGACTTC

clone_size: few
v_call: TRBV20-1
d_call: NA
cdr3_length: 10
j_call: TRBJ1-6
cdr3_aa: CSAFEHKFHF
cdr3_nt: TGCAGTGCTTTCGAGCACAAGTTCCACTTT

clone_size: once
v_call: TRBV19
d_call: NA
cdr3_length: 15
j_call: TRBJ1-1
cdr3_aa: CASSTDAGGFAEAFF
cdr3_nt: TGTGCCAGTAGTACTGACGCGGGGGGTTTCGCTGAAGCTTTCTTT

clone_size: NA
v_call: TRBV4-1
d_call: NA
cdr3_length: 15
j_call: TRBJ2-2
cdr3_aa: CASSQWVGNTGELFF
cdr3_nt: TGCGCCAGCAGCCAATGGGTGGGGAACACCGGGGAGCTGTTTTTT

clone_size: many
v_call: TRBV12-3/TRBV12-4
d_call: NA
cdr3_length: 11
j_call: TRBJ1-2
cdr3_aa: CASSLGGGYTF
cdr3_nt: TGTGCCAGCAGCTTAGGAGGTGGCTACACCTTC

clone_size: NA
v_call: TRBV5-1
d_call: NA
cdr3_length: 17
j_call: TRBJ2-1
cdr3_aa: CASSLAGTSSVINEQFF
cdr3_nt: TGCGCCAGCAGCTTAGCCGGGACGAGTAGCGTTATCAATGAGCAGTTCTTC

clone_size: few
v_call: TRBV12-3/TRBV12-4
d_call: NA
cdr3_length: 15
j_call: TRBJ1-1
cdr3_aa: CASSSPGWGAHEAFF
cdr3_nt: TGTGCCAGCAGTTCTCCCGGCTGGGGGGCCCATGAAGCTTTCTTT

clone_size: NA
v_call: TRBV10-2
d_call: NA
cdr3_length: 15
j_call: TRBJ2-7
cdr3_aa: CASSAERGATYEQYF
cdr3_nt: TGCGCCAGCAGTGCAGAGCGAGGGGCTACCTACGAGCAGTACTTC

clone_size: NA
v_call: TRBV12-3/TRBV12-4
d_call: NA
cdr3_length: 11
j_call: TRBJ2-7
cdr3_aa: CASSYIGEQYF
cdr3_nt: TGTGCCAGCAGTTATATTGGCGAGCAGTACTTC

clone_size: few
v_call: TRBV5-4
d_call: NA
cdr3_length: 14
j_call: TRBJ2-7
cdr3_aa: CASSLPLPPGEQYF
cdr3_nt: TGTGCCAGCAGCTTGCCCCTACCTCCTGGCGAGCAGTACTTC

clone_size: few
v_call: TRBV6-1
d_call: TRBD1
cdr3_length: 15
j_call: TRBJ1-1
cdr3_aa: CASSAEGQLNTEAFF
cdr3_nt: TGTGCCAGCAGTGCCGAGGGACAGCTGAACACTGAAGCTTTCTTT

clone_size: few
v_call: TRBV9
d_call: NA
cdr3_length: 13
j_call: TRBJ2-7
cdr3_aa: CASSPGSGYEQYF
cdr3_nt: TGTGCCAGCAGCCCAGGGTCTGGCTACGAGCAGTACTTC

clone_size: many
v_call: TRBV15
d_call: NA
cdr3_length: 13
j_call: TRBJ1-1
cdr3_aa: CATSREWGTEAFF
cdr3_nt: TGTGCCACCAGCAGAGAGTGGGGTACTGAAGCTTTCTTT

clone_size: NA
v_call: TRBV12-3/TRBV12-4
d_call: TRBD1
cdr3_length: 16
j_call: TRBJ1-3
cdr3_aa: CASSLSDRVGGNTIYF
cdr3_nt: TGTGCCAGCAGTTTATCGGACAGGGTGGGCGGAAACACCATATATTTT

clone_size: few
v_call: TRBV3-1
d_call: TRBD1
cdr3_length: 15
j_call: TRBJ2-1
cdr3_aa: CASSRKETRGLFEFF
cdr3_nt: TGTGCCAGCAGCCGTAAAGAGACCAGGGGGCTTTTTGAGTTCTTC

clone_size: NA
v_call: TRBV7-6
d_call: TRBD2
cdr3_length: 16
j_call: TRBJ2-1
cdr3_aa: CASSLGTSGSKNEQFF
cdr3_nt: TGTGCCAGCAGCTTAGGGACTAGCGGGAGTAAGAATGAGCAGTTCTTC

clone_size: NA
v_call: TRBV2
d_call: TRBD2
cdr3_length: 15
j_call: TRBJ2-7
cdr3_aa: CASSGTSGVLYEQYF
cdr3_nt: TGTGCCAGCAGCGGGACTAGCGGGGTCCTCTACGAGCAGTACTTC

clone_size: few
v_call: TRBV7-3
d_call: TRBD1
cdr3_length: 17
j_call: TRBJ1-6
cdr3_aa: CASSLGRQGSIIGPLHF
cdr3_nt: TGTGCCAGCAGCTTGGGGCGACAGGGTTCTATAATTGGACCCCTCCACTTT

clone_size: few
v_call: TRBV6-1
d_call: TRBD2
cdr3_length: 17
j_call: TRBJ2-1
cdr3_aa: CASSPRSGRVSYNEQFF
cdr3_nt: TGTGCCAGCAGTCCCCGTAGCGGGAGAGTCTCCTACAATGAGCAGTTCTTC

clone_size: NA
v_call: TRBV5-6
d_call: TRBD2
cdr3_length: 14
j_call: TRBJ2-1
cdr3_aa: CASSFVAGGYEQFF
cdr3_nt: TGTGCCAGCAGCTTCGTAGCGGGGGGGTATGAGCAGTTCTTC